This T cell receptor beta chain was profiled in a study of Graves' ophthalmopathy and Graves' hyperthyroidism. Findings of the study overall: Between ophthalmopathy and stable hyperthyroidism, a 13-signature model drew a separation with 87.88% sensitivity and 70% to 84% specificity.

A word on this clonotype: Its antigen remains unknown.

The authors amplified TCR beta CDR3 regions, and they did so from RNA transcripts for repertoire sequencing. The workflow started with a first-round RT-PCR run with HTBI primers and then moved on to a second-round multiplex PCR. MiXCR, applied by TCRdb to the multiplex PCR reads, yields one record per CDR3 protein. The sample carries more than 550,000 distinct CDR3 sequences, approximately 39% recorded once. Fresh peripheral blood (around 9.7 ml) yielded the PBMCs. Germline lookup yields CDR1 KGHDR and CDR2 SFDVKD. V dropped 8 bases and J dropped 8 bases, with 15 bases sitting between them. CDR3 length equals 13 residues.

This receptor was identified in an adult man with Graves' ophthalmopathy. The source material was peripheral blood. The chain uses TRBV24-1 and TRBJ2-1; D is unresolved. CDR3 bases: TGTGCCACCATGTTGGCTTTTGGTGATGAGCAGTTCTTC. Translating gives CATMLAFGDEQFF.